Detailed here is one T cell receptor (beta chain). The PCR contained 60 Vbeta and 13 Jbeta primers. Some clones are missing from TCRdb's copy, which holds only in-frame ones; the method was immunoSEQ multiplex PCR. The sample has 110,000 to 150,000 clones; about 70% are singletons. The data belong to a study of cytomegalovirus exposure and HLA in healthy donors. The sequence came from a woman aged 55 to 70 in good health and CMV-seropositive. Material: PBMCs.

CDR3 sequence (DNA): TGTGCCAGCAGTGATCCCCCAGGGACCTACGAGCAGTACTTC. Amino acids: CASSDPPGTYEQYF. The chain is built from TRBV2 and TRBJ2-7; a possible D gene is TRBD1 (5 bases). CDR3 length: 14 residues. Trimming left V 3 bases short and J 2 bases short, with 11 bases between. Germline V CDR1 and CDR2: SNHLY, FYNNEI.